This T cell receptor beta chain was observed in a study of OX40 agonist ivuxolimab in advanced cancers. The wider study: At 0.01 to 10 mg/kg, ivuxolimab was administered intravenously to patients every 2 weeks.

Germline V CDR1 and CDR2: MDHEN, SYDVKM. This CDR3 is built from 15 residues. V lost 6 bases and J lost 0, with 12 bases in between. About this clone: Its antigen is not known.

Only in-frame clones appear in the TCRdb table, and some are missing; sequencing was by immunoSEQ multiplex PCR. The data contain some 86,000 clones, around 90% of them seen just once; the ten biggest clones take up around 0.34%. Study-wide results and caveats: The 0.1-3.0 mg/kg partial responders had among the lowest clonal expansion.

The V and J genes are TRBV28 and TRBJ1-3; possibly TRBD1 for D (6 bases). This material consisted of CD4+ or CD8+ T cells sorted from blood, taken in a trial of the OX40 agonist ivuxolimab. This sequence was found in an adult with an advanced solid tumor such as melanoma, head and neck, liver or kidney cancer. The CDR3 bases are TGTGCCAGCAGGAAGGGGGGGGTCTCTGGAAACACCATATATTTT. It translates to CASRKGGVSGNTIYF.